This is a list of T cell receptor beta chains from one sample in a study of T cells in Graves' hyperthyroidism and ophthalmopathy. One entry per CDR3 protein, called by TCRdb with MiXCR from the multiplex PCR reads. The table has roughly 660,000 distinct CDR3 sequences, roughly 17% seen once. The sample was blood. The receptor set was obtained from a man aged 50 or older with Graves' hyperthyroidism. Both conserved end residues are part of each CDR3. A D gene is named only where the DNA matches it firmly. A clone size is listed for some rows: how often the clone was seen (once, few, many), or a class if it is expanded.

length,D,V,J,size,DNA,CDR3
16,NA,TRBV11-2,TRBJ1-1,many,TGTGCCAGCAGCTACCTGCCACACAGCTACTACACTGAAGCTTTCTTT,CASSYLPHSYYTEAFF
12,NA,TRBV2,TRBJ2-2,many,TGTGCCTTGGCGGTCGGAACCGGGGAGCTGTTTTTT,CALAVGTGELFF
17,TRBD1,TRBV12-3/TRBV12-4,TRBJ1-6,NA,TGTGCCAGCAGCTTACGACAGGGAAGCTCCTATAATTCACCCCTCCACTTT,CASSLRQGSSYNSPLHF
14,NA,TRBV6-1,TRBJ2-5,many,TGTGCCAGCTCCGAGGGGGGAAAAGGGGAGACCCAGTACTTC,CASSEGGKGETQYF
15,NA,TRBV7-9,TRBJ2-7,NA,TGTGCCAGCAGCGATTTACAGGTTAACTCCTACGAGCAGTACTTC,CASSDLQVNSYEQYF
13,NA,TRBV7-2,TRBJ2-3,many,TGTGCCAGCAGCTTAGTTGGTTCAGATACGCAGTATTTT,CASSLVGSDTQYF
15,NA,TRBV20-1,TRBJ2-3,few,TGCAGTGCTAGAGGTATAGCGGTTAGCACAGATACGCAGTATTTT,CSARGIAVSTDTQYF
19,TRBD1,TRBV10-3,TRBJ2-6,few,TGTGCCATCAGTTTTTCGGCGGGACAGGGGGCTTCTGGGGCCAACGTCCTGACTTTC,CAISFSAGQGASGANVLTF
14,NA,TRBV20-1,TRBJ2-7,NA,TGCAGTGCTAGCCAAACAGGGCAGGGAGGCGAGCAGTACTTC,CSASQTGQGGEQYF
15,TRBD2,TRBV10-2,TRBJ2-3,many,TGCGCCAGCAGTGATCGGACTAGCGGGAGGGGTACGCAGTATTTT,CASSDRTSGRGTQYF
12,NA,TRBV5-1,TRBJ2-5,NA,TGCGCCAGCAGCTTCCAGGGGGAGACCCAGTACTTC,CASSFQGETQYF
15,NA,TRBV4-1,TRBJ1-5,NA,TGCGCCAGCAGCCAAGATTCAGGGGAGGGCTTGCCCCAGCATTTT,CASSQDSGEGLPQHF
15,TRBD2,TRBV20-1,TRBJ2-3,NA,TGCAGTGCTCCGGGGGGGGGCATAAACACAGATACGCAGTATTTT,CSAPGGGINTDTQYF
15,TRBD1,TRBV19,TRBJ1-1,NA,TGTGCCAGTAGTACCCCCAGGGGGTTGGACACTGAAGCTTTCTTT,CASSTPRGLDTEAFF
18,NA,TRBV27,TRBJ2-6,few,TGTGCCAGCAGTTCCCCGCTAGCACAGAGCTCTGGGGCCAACGTCCTGACTTTC,CASSSPLAQSSGANVLTF
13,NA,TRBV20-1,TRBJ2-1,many,TGCAGTGCTAGAGGACTAATCGGCAATGAGCAGTTCTTC,CSARGLIGNEQFF
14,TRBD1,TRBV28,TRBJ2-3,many,TGTGCCAGCAGTTCCAGGGGGCCGGCAGATACGCAGTATTTT,CASSSRGPADTQYF
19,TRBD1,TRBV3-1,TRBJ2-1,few,TGTGCCAGCAGCCCCCGGGACAGGGGCATCTTTTATGTGTGTAATGAGCAGTTCTTC,CASSPRDRGIFYVCNEQFF
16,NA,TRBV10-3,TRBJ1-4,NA,TGTGCCATCAGTGAAGCTCGACGGAGGATTAATGAAAAACTGTTTTTT,CAISEARRRINEKLFF
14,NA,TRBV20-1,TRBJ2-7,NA,TGCAGTGCTAGATTCAGACAGGCCCCCTACGAGCAGTACTTC,CSARFRQAPYEQYF
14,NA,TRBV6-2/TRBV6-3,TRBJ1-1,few,TGTGCCAGCAGTCGTATCGGATCGTACACTGAAGCTTTCTTT,CASSRIGSYTEAFF
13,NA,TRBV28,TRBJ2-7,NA,TGTGCCAGCAGTTCCCGGACCCCTCCAGAGCAGTACTTC,CASSSRTPPEQYF
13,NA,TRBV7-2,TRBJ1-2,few,TGTGCCAGCACCCTGGGGGTTAACTATGGCTACACCTTC,CASTLGVNYGYTF
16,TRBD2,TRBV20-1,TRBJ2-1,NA,TGCAGTGCTAGAACTAGCGGGTACTCCTCCTACAATGAGCAGTTCTTC,CSARTSGYSSYNEQFF
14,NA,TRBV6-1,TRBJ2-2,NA,TGTGCCAGCAGTAAAGACAAGGGGGCCGGGGAGCTGTTTTTT,CASSKDKGAGELFF
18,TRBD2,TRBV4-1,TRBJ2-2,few,TGCGCCAGCAGCCTAGGCACACTAGCGGACTCTAACACCGGGGAGCTGTTTTTT,CASSLGTLADSNTGELFF
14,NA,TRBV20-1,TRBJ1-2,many,TGCAGTGCTATACCCGTCTCGGGGAACTATGGCTACACCTTC,CSAIPVSGNYGYTF
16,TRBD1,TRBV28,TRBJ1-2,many,TGTGCCAGCAGACAGACAGGGGGCTCTTCGAACTATGGCTACACCTTC,CASRQTGGSSNYGYTF
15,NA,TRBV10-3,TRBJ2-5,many,TGTGCCATCAGATTAAATCCGGGACTGGGGGAGACCCAGTACTTC,CAIRLNPGLGETQYF
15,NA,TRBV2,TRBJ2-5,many,TGTGCCAGCAGTGTGACCGGCAGTTACCAAGAGACCCAGTACTTC,CASSVTGSYQETQYF